This T cell receptor (beta chain) derives from a study of T cells in Graves' hyperthyroidism and ophthalmopathy. This clonotype has just a few counts. RNA transcripts served as the template for amplifying TCR beta CDR3 regions. When the TCR CDR3 underwent first-round RT-PCR, the HTBI primer set was used. TCRdb redid the calling of the multiplex PCR reads with MiXCR, one entry per CDR3 protein. This table has about 500,000 distinct CDR3 sequences, roughly 15% appearing once. V trimming: 6 bases; J trimming: 2 bases; junction bases outside the gene matches: 6. The CDR3 is 13 amino acids. Germline loops: CDR1 SQVTM, CDR2 ANQGSEA.

The chain is built from TRBV29-1 and TRBJ2-5; 7 bases align to TRBD2. The sequence was obtained from a woman between 18 and 29 years old with Graves' ophthalmopathy. Source material: blood. The chain's CDR3 is CSVGRDYQETQYF. Here the CDR3 DNA reads TGCAGCGTCGGCCGGGACTATCAAGAGACCCAGTACTTC.